This T cell receptor beta chain is from a study of cytomegalovirus exposure and HLA in healthy donors. Study details: In a later analysis, it was reported that the 120 validation repertoires had been produced on the same platform as the 670 or so repertoires belonging to the first cohort. Whole-study findings and limits: Generally TCR sequences proved uncommon, though certain public TCRs appeared in numerous donors.

Only in-frame clones appear in the TCRdb table, and some are missing; sequencing was by immunoSEQ multiplex PCR. The sample includes some 90,000 clones, approximately 90% of them seen just once. J was trimmed by 5 bases and V by 7 bases; bases with no gene match: 10. This CDR3 region has 14 residues. Germline CDR1 reads SGHRS; CDR2 reads YFSETQ. A word on this clone: Its antigen is not identified.

This clonotype was obtained from a woman aged 25 to 39 in good health and CMV-seronegative. This chain uses TRBV5-1 with TRBJ2-5, with 8 positions matching TRBD2. The sample comprised PBMCs. The CDR3 DNA sequence: TGCGCCAGCGGAGTCGCGGGGGGCGACGAGACCCAGTACTTC. Protein sequence: CASGVAGGDETQYF.